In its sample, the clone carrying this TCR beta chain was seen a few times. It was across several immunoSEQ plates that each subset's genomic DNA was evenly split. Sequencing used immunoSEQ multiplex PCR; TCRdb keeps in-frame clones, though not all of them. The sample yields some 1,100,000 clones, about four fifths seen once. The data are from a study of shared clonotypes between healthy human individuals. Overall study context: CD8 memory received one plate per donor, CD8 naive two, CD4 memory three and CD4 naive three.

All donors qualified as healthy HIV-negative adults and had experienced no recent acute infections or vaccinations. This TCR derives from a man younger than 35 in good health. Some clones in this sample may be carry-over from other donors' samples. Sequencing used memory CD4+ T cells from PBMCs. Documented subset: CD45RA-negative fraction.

In DNA form, the CDR3 reads TGTGCCTGGAGTGTCCGGGGACAGGGTGGGACTGAAGCTTTCTTT. It translates to CAWSVRGQGGTEAFF. The chain couples TRBV30 to TRBJ1-1; 9 bases line up with TRBD1. V gave up 0 bases and J gave up 5 bases; unmatched junction bases: 7. The CDR3 contains 15 residues. Germline CDR1 is GTSNPN and CDR2 is SVGIG (reference sequence).